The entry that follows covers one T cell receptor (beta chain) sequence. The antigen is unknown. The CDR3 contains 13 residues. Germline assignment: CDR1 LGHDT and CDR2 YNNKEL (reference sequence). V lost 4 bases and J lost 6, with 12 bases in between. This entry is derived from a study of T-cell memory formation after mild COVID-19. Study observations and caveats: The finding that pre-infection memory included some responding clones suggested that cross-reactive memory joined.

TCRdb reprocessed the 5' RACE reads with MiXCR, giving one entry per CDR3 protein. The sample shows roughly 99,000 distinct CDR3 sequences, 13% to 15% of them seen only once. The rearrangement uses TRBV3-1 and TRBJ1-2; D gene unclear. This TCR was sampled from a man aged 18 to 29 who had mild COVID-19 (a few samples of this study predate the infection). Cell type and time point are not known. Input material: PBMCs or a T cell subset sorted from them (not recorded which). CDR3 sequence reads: CASSPPPGNGYTF. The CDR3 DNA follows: TGTGCCAGCAGCCCCCCTCCCGGGAATGGCTACACCTTC.